One and the same sample provided the 12 T cell receptor beta chains below, sequenced in a study of cytomegalovirus exposure and HLA in healthy donors. Here immunoSEQ multiplex PCR was the method, and the copy in TCRdb shows in-frame clones only, minus some. Of 90,000 to 150,000 clones in the sample, around 88% are singletons; the top ten hold around 2%. Input material: PBMCs. These receptors were obtained from a young man in good health and CMV-seronegative.

This sequence joins TRBV11-2 and TRBJ2-3; 12 positions match TRBD2. CDR3 size: 17 residues. Germline V gene sequence: CDR1 SGHAT, CDR2 FQNNGV. The trim removed 5 bases at V and 0 bases at J, leaving 6 bases unmatched. CDR3 amino acids: CASSTTGTSGSTDTQYF. CDR3 nucleotide sequence: TGTGCCAGCAGCACAACCGGGACTAGCGGGAGCACAGATACGCAGTATTTT.

This chain joins TRBV5-6 and TRBJ2-7; D unclear. Germline values: CDR1 SGHDT, CDR2 YYEEEE. The CDR3 runs 15 residues. V gave up 3 bases and J gave up 3 bases, with 16 bases separating them. The CDR3 here is CASSWITGGYYEQYF. DNA of the CDR3: TGTGCCAGCAGCTGGATAACTGGCGGATACTACGAGCAGTACTTC.

The genes are TRBV13 and TRBJ2-7; weak D call: TRBD2 (6 bases). This CDR3 is built from 14 residues. Germline values: CDR1 PRHDT, CDR2 FYEKMQ (reference sequence). V gave up 5 bases and J gave up 3 bases, with 14 bases separating them. The CDR3 DNA sequence: TGTGCCAGCAGCCCCCGGGAGCAGCTCTACGAGCAGTACTTC. It codes for CASSPREQLYEQYF.

The chain is built from TRBV15 and TRBJ1-3; D uncertain. The V end lost 3 bases, the J end lost 3 bases, and 18 bases lay between the germline ends. The length of the CDR3 is 17 residues. Germline V CDR1 and CDR2: LNHNV, YYDKDF (reference sequence). The DNA for the CDR3 is TGTGCCACCAGCAGGGACTTTGTGGTACGAGGTGGAAACACCATATATTTT. As protein: CATSRDFVVRGGNTIYF.

V is TRBV5-5 and J is TRBJ2-7; 9 positions match TRBD1. Germline values: CDR1 SGHKS, CDR2 YYEKEE (reference sequence). V was clipped by 3 bases and J by 1 base; unmatched bases: 11. This CDR3 region has 17 residues. For the CDR3, the DNA is TGTGCCAGCAGCTCAAGATCCGGACAGGGGATATCCTACGAGCAGTACTTC. It specifies CASSSRSGQGISYEQYF.

The sample holds one count of this clone. This sequence joins TRBV29-1 and TRBJ2-3; D possibly corresponds to TRBD2 (6 bases). CDR1 and CDR2 from the germline V gene are SQVTM and ANQGSEA. V lost 5 bases and J 0 bases, leaving 15 bases between the germline ends. The CDR3 contains 15 residues. CDR3 nucleotides: TGCAGCGTTTCAGGACTACCCGAGAGCACAGATACGCAGTATTTT. Protein product: CSVSGLPESTDTQYF.

The CDR3 is CASSYSATRDEAFF. CDR3 in DNA: TGCGCCAGCAGCTACAGTGCTACCCGCGATGAAGCTTTCTTT. The V and J genes are TRBV4-3 and TRBJ1-1, with no clear D. V was shortened by 5 bases and J by 7 bases, with 17 bases between the two germline ends. Germline values: CDR1 LGHNA, CDR2 YSLEER. CDR3 length equals 14 residues.

This clone turned up a few times. The rearrangement uses TRBV4-1 and TRBJ1-1; D remains ambiguous. V lost 2 bases, J lost 1 base, and 8 bases lay in between. The CDR3 length is 14 residues. Per germline, CDR1 MGHRA and CDR2 YSYEKL. CDR3 residues: CASSQLAENTEAFF. CDR3 nucleotides: TGCGCCAGCAGCCAACTGGCAGAGAACACTGAAGCTTTCTTT.

The chain uses TRBV28 and TRBJ1-1; D possibly corresponds to TRBD1 (6 bases). Germline CDR1 reads MDHEN; CDR2 reads SYDVKM. V dropped 4 bases and J dropped 4 bases, with 13 bases sitting between them. The CDR3 totals 14 residues. The CDR3, as DNA: TGTGCCAGCAGTTGGCCGGGGGGCAGCACTGAAGCTTTCTTT. Translating gives CASSWPGGSTEAFF. The complete variable domain, with remaining parts taken from reference TRBV28 and TRBJ1-1, reads DVKVTQSSRYLVKRTGEKVFLECVQDMDHENMFWYRQDPGLGLRLIYFSYDVKMKEKGDIPEGYSVSREKKERFSLILESASTNQTSMYLCASSWPGGSTEAFFGQGTRLTVV.

The chain joins TRBV7-8 to TRBJ1-1; no reliable D call. The germline gives CDR1 SGHVS, CDR2 FQNEAQ. The CDR3 totals 17 residues. V was trimmed by 3 bases and J by 1 base, leaving 18 bases between them. CDR3: CASSLHHPRVTNTEAFF. The CDR3 region has the DNA TGTGCCAGCAGCTTGCACCATCCGAGGGTGACGAACACTGAAGCTTTCTTT.

V usage is TRBV6-4 and J usage is TRBJ2-1; D is undetermined. Germline V gives CDR1 MRHNA, CDR2 SNTAGT. V lost 4 bases and J 4 bases, leaving 17 bases between the germline ends. The CDR3 runs 16 residues. The CDR3 DNA reads as TGTGCCAGCAGTGTTCAGGTGGGTTCCAGTTACAATGAGCAGTTCTTC. Translation: CASSVQVGSSYNEQFF.

This chain's CDR3 is CASSSQEVSYEQYF. CDR3 coding DNA: TGTGCCAGCTCGTCACAAGAGGTGTCCTACGAGCAGTACTTC. The chain uses TRBV18 and TRBJ2-7; the D is unclear. Trimming removed 6 bases at V and 1 base at J, with 13 bases between. This CDR3 is 14 amino acids long. CDR1 and CDR2 (germline): KGHSH, LQKENI.